This T cell receptor (beta chain) comes out of a study of T cell repertoires in cytomegalovirus infection. Broader study findings: Dominating the ex vivo response were TCR beta clonotypes that were CMV-specific and HLA-C-restricted.

TCRdb re-called the reads with MiXCR, one entry per CDR3 protein. The sample has 200,000 to 250,000 distinct CDR3 sequences, over 20% seen once. Note on this clonotype: Its antigen remains unidentified.

CDR3 length: 16 amino acids. Per the germline V gene, CDR1 is LGHNA and CDR2 is YNFKEQ. Trimming at V came to 4 bases and at J to 0 bases, leaving 8 bases not matched to a gene. This TCR derives from a human donor in good health (CMV status not recorded). Some clones in this sample may be carry-over from other donors' samples. The sequencing input was CD8+ T cells from PBMCs. The rearrangement joins TRBV4-2 to TRBJ2-7; 8 bases align to TRBD2. DNA for the CDR3: TGTGCCAGCAGCCGGGACCCAGGGACTAGCTCCTACGAGCAGTACTTC. Translation gives CASSRDPGTSSYEQYF.